This passage covers 28 T cell receptor beta chains from one sample sequenced in a study of T cells in Graves' hyperthyroidism and ophthalmopathy (dated by TCRdb to about 2019). Library preparation used multiplex PCR. The listed sequencing device is Illumina HiSeq 2000. The TCR beta CDR3 regions were amplified from the RNA transcripts. The first round of RT-PCR for the TCR CDR3 was performed with the HTBI primer set and the Qiagen OneStep RT-PCR kit. TCRdb's own reprocessing of the public reads used fastp at Q25 and MiXCR and kept productive beta chains. All rows with the same CDR3 protein become a single entry with the most common DNA and genes. The sample contains roughly 110,000 distinct CDR3 sequences, approximately 15% of them found a single time. The leading ten clones occupy around 42% of the sample. The sample consisted of blood. The receptors come from a woman aged 50 to 65 with Graves' hyperthyroidism.

The sample holds a few counts of this clonotype. V usage is TRBV19 and J usage is TRBJ2-6; D unclear. Trimming took off 6 bases at V and 3 bases at J, with 12 bases between the two ends. CDR3 size: 15 residues. Germline V lookup: CDR1 LNHDA, CDR2 SQIVND (reference sequence). Written as DNA, the CDR3 is TGTGCCAGTAGCCCCCAGGAGTATGGGGCCAACGTCCTGACTTTC. The encoded protein is CASSPQEYGANVLTF.

The gene calls are TRBV19 and TRBJ2-3, with TRBD2 identical over 7 bases. The CDR3 consists of 14 residues. V was pared by 7 bases and J by 2 bases, with 6 bases of the junction left unmatched. The germline CDR1 and CDR2 sequences are LNHDA and SQIVND (reference sequence). The CDR3 nucleotides are TGTGCCAGTACTACCGGGACTACCACAGATACGCAGTATTTT. This sequence encodes CASTTGTTTDTQYF.

The chain joins TRBV20-1 to TRBJ1-1; 9 bases fit TRBD1. Germline CDR1 is DFQATT and CDR2 is SNEGSKA (reference sequence). CDR3 length equals 13 residues. Trimming at V came to 5 bases and at J to 3 bases, leaving 4 bases not matched to a gene. The CDR3 here is CSAGDRGDTEAFF. CDR3 sequence (DNA): TGCAGTGCTGGCGACAGGGGGGACACTGAAGCTTTCTTT.

V is TRBV5-1 and J is TRBJ2-3, with 11 positions matching TRBD2. CDR1 SGHRS and CDR2 YFSETQ come from the germline V gene. V lost 3 bases, J lost 3 bases, and 3 bases stayed unmatched. There are 15 residues in the CDR3. The CDR3 DNA follows: TGCGCCAGCAGCTCGGGACTAGCGGCTACAGATACGCAGTATTTT. This sequence encodes CASSSGLAATDTQYF.

The sample holds many counts of this clonotype. V is TRBV5-1 and J is TRBJ1-6, with D maybe TRBD1 (5 bases). Germline CDR1 reads SGHRS; CDR2 reads YFSETQ. The CDR3 loop spans 16 amino acids. Trimming pared 4 bases from V and 7 bases from J, leaving 18 bases between. Written as DNA, the CDR3 is TGCGCCAGCAGCCTCGGGGGAAGTGGTTGGAATTCACCCCTCCACTTT. This sequence encodes CASSLGGSGWNSPLHF.

In its sample, this clonotype was seen many times. The CDR3 sequence is CAWSPSGIYNEQFF. Here the CDR3 DNA reads TGTGCCTGGAGTCCTAGCGGGATCTACAATGAGCAGTTCTTC. The rearrangement links TRBV30 to TRBJ2-1; TRBD2 agrees at 9 bases. The J segment lost 3 bases and the V segment lost 2 bases, leaving 2 bases of the junction unmatched. The CDR3 extends over 14 amino acids. From germline, CDR1 is GTSNPN and CDR2 SVGIG (reference sequence).

Many counts were recorded for this clonotype. The chain uses TRBV28 and TRBJ1-1; maybe TRBD1 (5 bases). Looked up from germline, CDR1 is MDHEN and CDR2 is SYDVKM. This CDR3 is built from 14 residues. Trimming cost V 5 bases and J 0 bases, with 10 bases left between them. The DNA of the CDR3 is TGTGCCAGCAGTCCGGGACGGATGAACACTGAAGCTTTCTTT. The encoded protein is CASSPGRMNTEAFF.

This clonotype came up once. It may be a read error: a sequence one base away is much more abundant. The chain recombines TRBV7-3 with TRBJ2-6; TRBD2 aligns across 12 bases. The CDR3 loop spans 20 amino acids. Germline loops: CDR1 SGHTA, CDR2 FQGTGA. V was clipped by 5 bases and J by 0 bases; unmatched bases: 11. The CDR3 DNA sequence: TGTGCCAGCAGCCCCCAGATTTTACTAGCGGGGGGCTCTGGGGCCAACGTCCTGACTTTC. It translates to CASSPQILLAGGSGANVLTF.

This clonotype has at least ten counts. The chain has TRBV7-2 and TRBJ2-3, with D uncertain. Germline V gene sequence: CDR1 SGHTA, CDR2 FQGNSA. CDR3 length: 14 residues. V gave up 5 bases and J gave up 0 bases, with 9 bases separating them. CDR3 in amino acids: CASSPQSSTDTQYF. CDR3 sequence (DNA): TGTGCCAGCAGCCCACAGTCTAGCACAGATACGCAGTATTTT.

This clonotype was observed at least ten times. The chain combines TRBV20-1 with TRBJ2-5; 12 bases agree with TRBD2. Trimming cost V 6 bases and J 4 bases; bases outside gene matches: 9. Germline loops: CDR1 DFQATT, CDR2 SNEGSKA (reference sequence). There are 15 residues in the CDR3. The CDR3 sequence is CSAGRLAGAGETQYF. The CDR3 nucleotides are TGCAGTGCCGGCAGACTAGCGGGAGCCGGAGAGACCCAGTACTTC.

At least ten counts were recorded for this clonotype. The chain employs TRBV28 and TRBJ1-1; D is perhaps TRBD1 (6 bases). Germline loops: CDR1 MDHEN, CDR2 SYDVKM. Trimming stripped 6 bases from V and 9 bases from J, with 20 bases between. The CDR3 is 14 amino acids. The CDR3 here is CASRFDRTPPKAFF. The CDR3 DNA reads TGTGCCAGCAGATTCGACAGGACTCCTCCAAAAGCTTTCTTT.

This clonotype was seen ten or more times. V usage is TRBV19 and J usage is TRBJ2-3; tentatively, D is TRBD2 (5 bases). The V gene's germline CDR1 is LNHDA and CDR2 SQIVND (reference sequence). The CDR3 is 15 amino acids. Trimming pared 3 bases from V and 4 bases from J, leaving 14 bases between. The CDR3 sequence: CASSMIYGSADTQYF. The CDR3 DNA is TGTGCCAGTAGTATGATTTATGGGAGCGCAGATACGCAGTATTTT.

This clonotype was seen only once. The V call is TRBV13, the J call TRBJ2-5; 13 positions match TRBD2. V shed 5 bases, J shed 2 bases, and the junction held 5 bases outside the gene matches. CDR1 and CDR2 (germline): PRHDT, FYEKMQ (reference sequence). The CDR3 is 16 residues long. CDR3 bases: TGTGCCAGCAGCGGCGAACTAGCGGGGGGGCAAGAGACCCAGTACTTC. As protein: CASSGELAGGQETQYF.

This clonotype appeared many times. The V and J genes are TRBV27 and TRBJ2-2; D unresolved. This CDR3 has 15 residues. V gave up 5 bases and J gave up 1 base, with 11 bases separating them. Germline lookup yields CDR1 MNHEY and CDR2 SMNVEV (reference sequence). The CDR3 reads CASSALVQNTGELFF. CDR3 nucleotide sequence: TGTGCCAGCAGTGCCTTAGTCCAGAACACCGGGGAGCTGTTTTTT.

About this clonotype: This may stem from a read error, because a much larger clone lies one nucleotide away. In this CDR3 the conserved last residue, phenylalanine or tryptophan, is missing, so a read error is likely. This chain uses TRBV10-3 with TRBJ1-2; a possible D gene is TRBD1 (6 bases). The CDR3 is made up of 13 amino acids. Trimming stripped 6 bases from V and 6 bases from J, with 14 bases between. CDR1 and CDR2 from the germline V gene are ENHRY and SYGVKD. The CDR3 DNA reads as TGTGCCATCAGGGGCAGGGGTAATGATGGCTACACCCTC. Translating gives CAIRGRGNDGYTL.

This clonotype was observed many times. The chain employs TRBV20-1 and TRBJ1-1, with D possibly matching TRBD1 (6 bases). Germline V gene data show CDR1 as DFQATT and CDR2 as SNEGSKA (reference sequence). The CDR3 is 18 amino acids. With 0 bases removed from V and 3 bases from J, the gap between germline ends came to 23 bases. CDR3 sequence: CSARDLNLQQGRDTEAFF. Here the CDR3 DNA reads TGCAGTGCTAGAGATTTGAATTTACAGCAGGGGCGAGACACTGAAGCTTTCTTT.

This clonotype came up many times. The rearrangement links TRBV6-6 to TRBJ2-1, with 15 bases fitting TRBD2. V shed 1 base, J shed 7 bases, and the junction held 8 bases outside the gene matches. Germline V lookup: CDR1 MNHNY, CDR2 SVGAGI (reference sequence). CDR3 length: 18 residues. As DNA, the CDR3 is TGTGCCAGCAGTTACTTCACAACAGGACTAGCGGGGGGGAATGAGCAGTTCTTC. This encodes CASSYFTTGLAGGNEQFF.

This clonotype was observed at least ten times. This rearrangement joins TRBV12-3 or TRBV12-4 to TRBJ1-5; 11 bases line up with TRBD1. This CDR3 has 14 amino acids. Trimming cost V 5 bases and J 5 bases; bases outside gene matches: 2. The CDR3 region is CASSPDRGHQPQHF. The DNA for the CDR3 is TGTGCCAGCAGTCCGGACAGGGGGCATCAGCCCCAGCATTTT.

There are many counts of this clonotype. The rearrangement uses TRBV12-3 or TRBV12-4 and TRBJ2-5, with unresolved D. V lost 5 bases and J 5 bases, leaving 15 bases between the germline ends. This CDR3 is 14 amino acids long. CDR3 region: CASSLFTPDETQYF. The CDR3 DNA follows: TGTGCCAGCAGTCTCTTTACCCCCGACGAGACCCAGTACTTC.

V and J are TRBV10-3 and TRBJ1-2, with D unresolved. The V end lost 3 bases, the J end lost 6 bases, and 8 bases lay between the germline ends. Germline V gene sequence: CDR1 ENHRY, CDR2 SYGVKD. The CDR3 is 12 residues long. The chain's CDR3 is CAISDESHGYTF. In DNA form, the CDR3 reads TGTGCCATCAGTGATGAAAGCCATGGCTACACCTTC.

This clonotype was picked up many times. A much larger clone sits a single nucleotide away, making a read error possible. V gene TRBV2 combines with J gene TRBJ1-4, with D possibly matching TRBD1 (6 bases). From germline, CDR1 is SNHLY and CDR2 FYNNEI. The CDR3 extends over 13 amino acids. The CDR3 sequence: CASKQGTSEKLFF. The DNA for the CDR3 is TGTGCCAGTAAACAGGGAACTAGTGAAAAACTGTTTTTT. Drawing the rest from reference TRBV2 and TRBJ1-4, the complete variable domain is EPEVTQTPSHQVTQMGQEVILRCVPISNHLYFYWYRQILGQKVEFLVSFYNNEISEKSEIFDDQFSVERPDGSNFTLKIRSTKLEDSAMYFCASKQGTSEKLFFGSGTQLSVL.

This rearrangement joins TRBV28 to TRBJ2-5; tentative D call: TRBD1 (6 bases). The J call could be wrong; TRBJ2-1 is a better fit for the DNA end. The CDR3 sequence is 14 residues long. Germline V gives CDR1 MDHEN, CDR2 SYDVKM. The CDR3 is CASREQGKGETQFF. In nucleotides, the CDR3 is TGTGCCAGCAGGGAACAGGGAAAGGGAGAGACCCAGTTCTTC.

This clonotype was observed once. This sequence joins TRBV28 and TRBJ2-3; 13 bases are a match to TRBD2. V shed 11 bases and J 1 base; nucleotides not matched to a gene: 12. There are 17 residues in the CDR3. CDR1 MDHEN and CDR2 SYDVKM come from the germline V gene. DNA for the CDR3: TGTGCCGGGAGGTCGAGACTAGCGGGAGGCGGCACAGATACGCAGTATTTT. Its translation: CAGRSRLAGGGTDTQYF. Drawing the rest from reference TRBV28 and TRBJ2-3, the complete variable domain is DVKVTQSSRYLVKRTGEKVFLECVQDMDHENMFWYRQDPGLGLRLIYFSYDVKMKEKGDIPEGYSVSREKKERFSLILESASTNQTSMYLCAGRSRLAGGGTDTQYFGPGTRLTVL.

This clonotype was seen repeatedly, ten times or more. The rearrangement uses TRBV6-1 and TRBJ2-3; 8 nucleotides line up with TRBD2. CDR1 and CDR2 from the germline V gene are MNHNS and SASEGT. The junction had 10 bases not matched to a gene; V was cut back by 6 bases and J by 2 bases. The CDR3 has 16 residues. Here the CDR3 DNA reads TGTGCCAGCAGGGCTGGACTAGCCCCTATCACAGATACGCAGTATTTT. Translated: CASRAGLAPITDTQYF.

This clonotype was seen ten or more times. The CDR3 sequence: CASRTGGGTEAFF. The CDR3 DNA follows: TGCGCCAGCAGAACAGGGGGCGGGACTGAAGCTTTCTTT. V gene TRBV5-1 combines with J gene TRBJ1-1; TRBD1 matches 9 bases. The ends lost 5 bases at V and 5 bases at J; junction bases unmatched: 4. CDR1 and CDR2 from the germline V gene are SGHRS and YFSETQ. The CDR3 is 13 residues long. Full variable domain (outside the CDR3, taken from reference TRBV5-1 and TRBJ1-1): KAGVTQTPRYLIKTRGQQVTLSCSPISGHRSVSWYQQTPGQGLQFLFEYFSETQRNKGNFPGRFSGRQFSNSRSEMNVSTLELGDSALYLCASRTGGGTEAFFGQGTRLTVV.

This rearrangement joins TRBV6-1 to TRBJ2-3; TRBD1 agrees at 8 bases. Germline V lookup: CDR1 MNHNS, CDR2 SASEGT. V lost 7 bases to trimming and J lost 6 bases; unmatched junction nucleotides: 6. The CDR3 totals 13 residues. The CDR3 coding sequence is TGTGCCAGCATTGGCAGGGGGCCCGATACGCAGTATTTT. It translates to CASIGRGPDTQYF.

The chain joins TRBV2 to TRBJ1-4, with 9 bases identical to TRBD1. Germline V CDR1 and CDR2: SNHLY, FYNNEI. This CDR3 comprises 13 residues. J lost 6 bases, V lost 9 bases, and 5 bases had no gene match. CDR3 region: CASTGTGYEKLFF. As DNA, the CDR3 is TGTGCCAGTACCGGGACAGGGTATGAAAAACTGTTTTTT.

This clonotype came up many times. The chain joins TRBV24-1 to TRBJ2-1; 10 bases match TRBD1. V trimming: 4 bases; J trimming: 7 bases; junction bases outside the gene matches: 6. The germline V gene encodes CDR1 KGHDR and CDR2 SFDVKD. The CDR3 totals 15 residues. The DNA of the CDR3 is TGTGCCACCAGTGAACCGGGACAGGGGAAGAATGAGCAGTTCTTC. Protein product: CATSEPGQGKNEQFF.